These 22 T cell receptor beta chains came from one sample sequenced in a study of Graves' ophthalmopathy and Graves' hyperthyroidism. TCR beta CDR3 regions were amplified from RNA transcripts. HTBI primers were employed in first-round RT-PCR, then a second-round multiplex PCR followed. Each CDR3 protein is one row after TCRdb ran MiXCR on the multiplex PCR reads. The sample shows 170,000 or so distinct CDR3 sequences, approximately 38% of them seen only once. Material: peripheral blood. These receptors originate from a woman between 40 and 55 years old with Graves' ophthalmopathy.

This clonotype has at least ten counts. The chain couples TRBV11-2 to TRBJ1-3; TRBD1 matches at 8 bases. Looked up from germline, CDR1 is SGHAT and CDR2 is FQNNGV. Trimming took 4 bases from V and 3 from J; bases not matched to a gene: 5. This CDR3 has 15 amino acids. The CDR3 DNA reads TGTGCCAGCAGCTCTGACGGGACAGGTGGAAACACCATATATTTT. Amino acids: CASSSDGTGGNTIYF.

This clonotype was counted ten times or more. The chain employs TRBV4-1 and TRBJ2-2; TRBD1 agrees at 7 bases. The V gene end was trimmed by 2 bases and the J gene end by 5 bases; junction bases not matched to a gene: 5. CDR1 is MGHRA, CDR2 YSYEKL, per germline. The CDR3 has 15 residues. CDR3 loop: CASSQPLQGTGELFF. The DNA for the CDR3 is TGCGCCAGCAGCCAACCCCTACAGGGGACCGGGGAGCTGTTTTTT.

The chain recombines TRBV6-5 with TRBJ2-5, with 8 bases aligning to TRBD2. V was pared by 6 bases and J by 6 bases, with 6 bases of the junction left unmatched. Germline values: CDR1 MNHEY, CDR2 SVGAGI. This CDR3 has 13 residues. The DNA of the CDR3 is TGTGCCAGCAGCTATCGGGGGGGGCAGACCCAGTACTTC. Translating gives CASSYRGGQTQYF.

The rearrangement joins TRBV10-2 to TRBJ1-1; the D is unclear. V was cut by 6 bases and J by 6 bases, with 14 bases left in between. The germline V gene encodes CDR1 WSHSY and CDR2 SAAADI. The CDR3 runs to 13 residues. The CDR3 sequence is CASRDTAVPEAFF. The CDR3 DNA follows: TGCGCCAGCAGAGACACGGCGGTTCCTGAAGCTTTCTTT.

The table lists this clonotype with a few counts. This chain connects TRBV6-2 or TRBV6-3 to TRBJ1-2; TRBD1 matches 8 bases. Germline-derived CDR1 and CDR2 are MNHEY and SVGEGT. The CDR3 runs to 15 residues. V shed 6 bases, J shed 8 bases, and the junction held 14 bases outside the gene matches. DNA of the CDR3: TGTGCCAGCAGCTCCGGGACAGGTTGGCCCCGCGGCTACACCTTC. Its translation: CASSSGTGWPRGYTF.

The chain employs TRBV12-3 or TRBV12-4 and TRBJ2-5; 8 bases fit TRBD1. The CDR3 loop spans 14 amino acids. Germline trimming cut 6 bases from V and 0 bases from J; bases unmatched to any gene: 3. Here the CDR3 reads CASSPGQDQETQYF. The CDR3 DNA sequence: TGTGCCAGCAGCCCGGGACAGGACCAAGAGACCCAGTACTTC.

This clonotype was recorded many times. This chain joins TRBV14 and TRBJ2-5; D is possibly TRBD1 (6 bases). Between the trimmed V and J ends, which lost 3 bases and 1 base, there was a span of 9 bases. The CDR3 covers 14 residues. Looked up from germline, CDR1 is SGHDN and CDR2 is FVKESK. The CDR3 spells CASSHLGGQETQYF. CDR3 nucleotides: TGTGCCAGCAGCCACCTAGGGGGCCAAGAGACCCAGTACTTC.

The rearrangement joins TRBV27 to TRBJ1-1; the D is unclear. The CDR3 totals 14 residues. CDR1 is MNHEY and CDR2 is SMNVEV in the germline V gene (reference sequence). V lost 6 bases to trimming and J lost 0 bases, with 11 bases between them. CDR3 in amino acids: CASSYSPVNTEAFF. Here the CDR3 DNA reads TGTGCCAGCAGCTACTCGCCGGTGAACACTGAAGCTTTCTTT.

The CDR3 bases are TGTGCCAGCAGTTCGTCCCGGGACGGTTACGAGCAGTACTTC. Amino acid sequence: CASSSSRDGYEQYF. This chain links TRBV27 with TRBJ2-7, with D perhaps assigned TRBD1 or TRBD2 (5 bases each). Germline V gives CDR1 MNHEY, CDR2 SMNVEV (reference sequence). Trimming removed 4 bases from V and 4 bases from J, with 14 bases in between. The CDR3 is 14 residues long.

The J gene is TRBJ2-5, the V gene TRBV6-1; D perhaps matches TRBD2 (6 bases). This CDR3 is built from 15 residues. Deletions cut 6 bases from V and 2 bases from J, with 16 bases between. The germline V gene encodes CDR1 MNHNS and CDR2 SASEGT. The chain's CDR3 is CASRGTDGGQETQYF. In nucleotides, the CDR3 is TGTGCCAGCAGGGGTACCGACGGGGGTCAAGAGACCCAGTACTTC.

The chain uses TRBV7-2 and TRBJ2-7; D gene ambiguous. CDR3 length equals 13 residues. From germline, CDR1 is SGHTA and CDR2 FQGNSA. V was shortened by 5 bases and J by 6 bases, with 14 bases between the two germline ends. CDR3 bases: TGTGCCAGCAGCCCGTTTAACCTGGGCGAGCAGTACTTC. Protein product: CASSPFNLGEQYF.

This clonotype was found many times. The genes are TRBV7-2 and TRBJ2-5; 9 bases align to TRBD1. CDR1 is SGHTA, CDR2 FQGNSA, per germline. The CDR3 consists of 14 residues. V shed 5 bases and J 4 bases; nucleotides not matched to a gene: 5. The CDR3 DNA reads as TGTGCCAGCAGCCGGGACAGGGCTTCAGAGACCCAGTACTTC. Amino acid sequence: CASSRDRASETQYF.

This clonotype appeared many times. The gene calls are TRBV20-1 and TRBJ1-1; D gene unclear. This CDR3 has 13 amino acids. V shed 4 bases and J shed 2 bases, with 11 bases lying between them. From germline, CDR1 is DFQATT and CDR2 SNEGSKA (reference sequence). This chain's CDR3 is CSANQQRNTEAFF. CDR3 nucleotides: TGCAGTGCTAACCAACAGAGAAACACTGAAGCTTTCTTT.

The chain employs TRBV19 and TRBJ1-1; TRBD1 agrees at 7 bases. The CDR3 runs to 14 residues. V lost 6 bases to trimming and J lost 3 bases; unmatched junction nucleotides: 7. Germline CDR1 and CDR2: LNHDA and SQIVND (reference sequence). Here the CDR3 DNA reads TGTGCCAGTAGCCTAACAGGGGTGGACACTGAAGCTTTCTTT. It translates to CASSLTGVDTEAFF.

In its sample, this clonotype was seen many times. V gene TRBV25-1 combines with J gene TRBJ1-2; D not resolved. The germline V gene has CDR1 MGHDK and CDR2 SYGVNS. V lost 6 bases, J lost 0 bases, and 11 bases lay in between. The length of the CDR3 is 14 residues. Here the CDR3 DNA reads TGTGCCAGCAGCGAAGGCTCAGCTAACTATGGCTACACCTTC. It is translated as CASSEGSANYGYTF.

The chain has TRBV27 and TRBJ1-1; a weak D match, TRBD1 (5 bases). V lost 6 bases, J lost 6 bases, and 14 bases lay in between. Germline V gives CDR1 MNHEY, CDR2 SMNVEV (reference sequence). The CDR3 consists of 13 residues. This chain's CDR3 is CASSPRGVPEAFF. As DNA, the CDR3 is TGTGCCAGCAGCCCCAGAGGGGTCCCTGAAGCTTTCTTT.

CDR3 sequence: CASSSGAAPNSPLHF. The CDR3 DNA reads as TGTGCCAGCAGTTCCGGGGCAGCACCTAATTCACCCCTCCACTTT. The genes are TRBV27 and TRBJ1-6, with a weak D call TRBD1 (5 bases). The V end was cut by 4 bases, the J end by 6 bases, with 13 bases between. The germline gives CDR1 MNHEY, CDR2 SMNVEV (reference sequence). This CDR3 comprises 15 residues.

The V and J genes are TRBV28 and TRBJ2-7; unclear D gene. Trimming took off 2 bases at V and 4 bases at J, with 12 bases between the two ends. This CDR3 region has 14 residues. Germline loops: CDR1 MDHEN, CDR2 SYDVKM. CDR3 amino acids: CASSLEGIRYEQYF. Written as DNA, the CDR3 is TGTGCCAGCAGTTTAGAAGGGATTCGGTACGAGCAGTACTTC.

This clonotype occurred many times. The rearrangement links TRBV29-1 to TRBJ1-2; unclear D gene. The V end lost 2 bases, the J end lost 4 bases, and 5 bases lay between the germline ends. The CDR3 runs 11 residues. Germline V gene lookup returns CDR1 SQVTM and CDR2 ANQGSEA. The CDR3 region is CSVERVYGYTF. CDR3 nucleotide sequence: TGCAGCGTTGAACGAGTCTATGGCTACACCTTC.

At least ten counts were recorded for this clonotype. This chain joins TRBV12-3 or TRBV12-4 and TRBJ1-1; D is unresolved. V was shortened by 5 bases and J by 0 bases, with 16 bases between the two germline ends. The CDR3 has 16 residues. Here the CDR3 reads CASSPPGWSMNTEAFF. CDR3 in DNA: TGTGCCAGCAGTCCACCAGGTTGGTCGATGAACACTGAAGCTTTCTTT.

The chain uses TRBV30 and TRBJ1-1; D gene uncertain. The CDR3 is 12 amino acids. V was clipped by 5 bases and J by 0 bases, with 7 bases between them. Looked up from germline, CDR1 is GTSNPN and CDR2 is SVGIG (reference sequence). The DNA for the CDR3 is TGTGCCTGGGGGAATATGAACACTGAAGCTTTCTTT. Translating it yields CAWGNMNTEAFF.

This clonotype came up many times. The chain employs TRBV11-2 and TRBJ1-5; a weak D match, TRBD1 (5 bases). From germline, CDR1 is SGHAT and CDR2 FQNNGV. This CDR3 region has 14 residues. With 1 base removed from V and 5 bases from J, the gap between germline ends came to 9 bases. In nucleotides, the CDR3 is TGTGCCAGCAGCTTAGGGGGCGCATATCAGCCCCAGCATTTT. It encodes CASSLGGAYQPQHF.